These T cell receptor beta chains were read from a single sample in a study of T cell repertoires in cytomegalovirus infection. TCRdb re-analysed the reads in MiXCR, keeping a single row per CDR3 protein. The table has approximately 500,000 distinct CDR3 sequences, approximately 15% seen once. The material sequenced was CD8+ T cells from PBMCs. The receptors derive from a human donor in good health (CMV status not recorded). Some clones in this sample may be carry-over from other donors' samples. The CDR3 runs from the conserved cysteine through the conserved F or W. D genes are given only for firm matches. Clone size appears in some rows only: once, few, many, or a class for an expanded clone.

many	TRBJ2-3	14	-	TRBV28	TGTGCCAGTAATTTCAGGGGGGAGTCAGATACGCAGTATTTT	CASNFRGESDTQYF
few	TRBJ1-2	14	TRBD1	TRBV27	TGTGCCAGCAGTTTATCGGGGACAGGGAACGGCTACACCTTC	CASSLSGTGNGYTF
many	TRBJ2-3	18	-	TRBV7-8	TGTGCCAGCAGCTTAGCCCTCATAGGGGCGGGGAAGGGAGATACGCAGTATTTT	CASSLALIGAGKGDTQYF
few	TRBJ2-5	14	TRBD2	TRBV6-5	TGTGCCAGCAGCGGGGCTAGCGGAGGGGAGACCCAGTACTTC	CASSGASGGETQYF
-	TRBJ2-7	13	-	TRBV20-1	TGCAGTGTTCCTCGGGGGCAGGGCTACGAGCAGTACTTC	CSVPRGQGYEQYF
few	TRBJ2-7	16	TRBD2	TRBV19	TGTGCCAGTAGTGGAGGACTAGCGGGAGGTGGCCGCGAGCAGTACTTC	CASSGGLAGGGREQYF
many	TRBJ1-2	15	-	TRBV10-3	TGTGCCATCAGTGAAGGTCCAGAGGCTAACTATGGCTACACCTTC	CAISEGPEANYGYTF
-	TRBJ2-1	14	-	TRBV28	TGTGCCAGCAGTGGGGAGTCTTCGGGCAATGAGCAGTTCTTC	CASSGESSGNEQFF
-	TRBJ2-1	13	-	TRBV5-5	TGTGCCAGCAGCACGGGGCTTGAGGGGGAGCAGTTCTTC	CASSTGLEGEQFF
-	TRBJ1-1	14	TRBD1	TRBV29-1	TGCAGCGTTGGGGGACAGGGAGGCGACACTGAAGCTTTCTTT	CSVGGQGGDTEAFF
many	TRBJ2-2	15	TRBD1	TRBV6-5	TGTGCCAGCAGTTGGGGGACAGCGAACACCGGGGAGCTGTTTTTT	CASSWGTANTGELFF
-	TRBJ2-3	15	TRBD1	TRBV14	TGTGCCAGCAGCCCCCGCTGGACAGGGGCAGATACGCAGTATTTT	CASSPRWTGADTQYF
-	TRBJ1-2	14	-	TRBV2	TGTGCCAGCAAGATTCGGGGCTCTAACTATGGCTACACCTTC	CASKIRGSNYGYTF
few	TRBJ2-7	15	-	TRBV6-5	TGTGCCAGCAGTTACGGTAGGACGGACACCTACGAGCAGTACTTC	CASSYGRTDTYEQYF
many	TRBJ1-1	12	-	TRBV6-1	TGTGCCAGCAGCATCAGGGGTCCTGAAGCTTTCTTT	CASSIRGPEAFF
few	TRBJ2-2	16	-	TRBV24-1	TGTGCCACCAGTGATTGGGACACTTTGAACACCGGGGAGCTGTTTTTT	CATSDWDTLNTGELFF
many	TRBJ1-4	16	TRBD1	TRBV7-9	TGTGCCAGCAGCCCCGTACAGGGGGTTTTTGATGAAAAACTGTTTTTT	CASSPVQGVFDEKLFF
many	TRBJ2-7	12	-	TRBV20-1	TGCAGTGCTAGGGACAGCTCCTACGAGCAGTACTTC	CSARDSSYEQYF
-	TRBJ1-5	15	-	TRBV2	TGTGCCAGCAGTGAAAGACAGAATAGCAATCAGCCCCAGCATTTT	CASSERQNSNQPQHF
few	TRBJ2-5	12	TRBD2	TRBV20-1	TGCAGTGTTAAAGGACTAGCGGACGAGCCCTTCTTC	CSVKGLADEPFF
-	TRBJ1-1	16	TRBD1	TRBV3-1	TGTGCCAGCAGCCAAGACCCCACCCGGACAGGGCTTGAAGCTTTCTTT	CASSQDPTRTGLEAFF
-	TRBJ2-2	16	TRBD1	TRBV27	TGTGCCAGCAGAATGGGGACAGGCCCGAACACCGGGGAGCTGTTTTTT	CASRMGTGPNTGELFF
-	TRBJ2-5	14	TRBD2	TRBV6-5	TGTGCCAGCAGTTGGGAGGGCATCTGGGGGACCCAGTACTTC	CASSWEGIWGTQYF
-	TRBJ2-7	14	TRBD2	TRBV29-1	TGCAGCGCTGATACTAGCGGGAGGTCGGACGAGCAGTACTTC	CSADTSGRSDEQYF
-	TRBJ2-7	12	-	TRBV15	TGTGCCACCAGTGGGGGCTCCCCCGAGCAGTACTTC	CATSGGSPEQYF
-	TRBJ1-6	12	-	TRBV7-9	TGTGCCAGCGGGGAGCAGAATTCACCCCTCCACTTT	CASGEQNSPLHF
few	TRBJ1-1	15	-	TRBV5-1	TGCGCCAGCAGCTTGAGGGGAAGCCAGAACACTGAAGCTTTCTTT	CASSLRGSQNTEAFF
many	TRBJ2-7	15	TRBD2	TRBV11-2	TGTGCCAGCAGCCCGGGGGAGGGTTTTACCTACGAGCAGTACTTC	CASSPGEGFTYEQYF
few	TRBJ1-1	17	-	TRBV5-1	TGCGCCAGCAGCTTAAGGCCAGGGAAGACTAAGAACACTGAAGCTTTCTTT	CASSLRPGKTKNTEAFF
many	TRBJ1-1	15	TRBD1	TRBV7-2	TGTGCCAGCAGCCCAGGACAGGGGGCGTACACTGAAGCTTTCTTT	CASSPGQGAYTEAFF
-	TRBJ2-1	15	TRBD1	TRBV6-5	TGTGCCAGCAGTTATGGGACAGGAGTCTACAATGAGCAGTTCTTC	CASSYGTGVYNEQFF
-	TRBJ2-3	19	-	TRBV14	TGTGCCAGCAGCCAAGACCCCTGGTCTGAGCTATCTAGCACAGATACGCAGTATTTT	CASSQDPWSELSSTDTQYF
many	TRBJ2-7	16	-	TRBV4-2	TGTGCCAGCAGCCAATTAGGGAAGACGCCGGTCCACGAGCAGTACTTC	CASSQLGKTPVHEQYF
many	TRBJ2-7	15	TRBD1	TRBV7-8	TGTGCCAGCAGCTTTCCGGGACAGGGGTCCTACGAGCAGTACTTC	CASSFPGQGSYEQYF
-	TRBJ1-1	13	-	TRBV5-5	TGTGCCAGCAGCTTGCGGGTAGTACCTGAAGCTTTCTTT	CASSLRVVPEAFF
-	TRBJ1-5	13	-	TRBV6-2/TRBV6-3	TGTGCCAGCAGTTACTCGGTCGGGATGCCCCAGCATTTT	CASSYSVGMPQHF
-	TRBJ2-7	13	-	TRBV2	TGTGCCAGCAACCTTGGACAGATCTACGAGCAGTACTTC	CASNLGQIYEQYF
few	TRBJ1-2	14	-	TRBV6-8	TGTGCCGGCAGTTACTCCGGAGTTTTTAGGGGCTACACCTTC	CAGSYSGVFRGYTF
many	TRBJ2-7	14	-	TRBV27	TGTGCCAGCAGTTTACAGGGGGAGGAAAACGAGCAGTACTTC	CASSLQGEENEQYF
-	TRBJ2-3	14	-	TRBV24-1	TGTGCCACCAAGGAAGGGTTAGGCGCAGATACGCAGTATTTT	CATKEGLGADTQYF
-	TRBJ2-4	14	-	TRBV27	TGTGCCAGCAGTGCAACAGGGGCCAAAAACATTCAGTACTTC	CASSATGAKNIQYF
few	TRBJ2-1	16	TRBD1	TRBV24-1	TGTGCCACCAGTGAGGGAGGGACAGGGATCCACAATGAGCAGTTCTTC	CATSEGGTGIHNEQFF
-	TRBJ2-7	12	-	TRBV11-1	TGTGCCAGCAGCTTAAGTTTTTCGGAGCAGTACTTC	CASSLSFSEQYF
once	TRBJ2-2	15	-	TRBV11-1	TGTACCAGCAGCTTAGCACTAGGAGTCACCGGGGAGCTGTTTTTT	CTSSLALGVTGELFF
few	TRBJ2-1	15	TRBD2	TRBV27	TGTGCCAGCAGTTTTTCGCTAGCGGGAGACAATGAGCAGTTCTTC	CASSFSLAGDNEQFF
-	TRBJ2-5	14	-	TRBV7-9	TGTGCCAGCAGCTTCGATTTCCCCCAAGAGACCCAGTACTTC	CASSFDFPQETQYF
many	TRBJ2-1	17	TRBD2	TRBV28	TGTGCCAGCAGTTTGTACGGACTAGCGGGAGGGTACAATGAGCAGTTCTTC	CASSLYGLAGGYNEQFF
few	TRBJ2-7	16	TRBD2	TRBV28	TGTGCCAGCACCGAGTCATGGCGGGAGGGCCCCTACGAGCAGTACTTC	CASTESWREGPYEQYF
many	TRBJ1-1	14	-	TRBV7-9	TGTGCCAGCAGCCAGGGACGGCCGAACACTGAAGCTTTCTTT	CASSQGRPNTEAFF
-	TRBJ2-7	12	TRBD1	TRBV29-1	TGCAGCTTCCGGGACAGCTCCTACGAGCAGTACTTC	CSFRDSSYEQYF